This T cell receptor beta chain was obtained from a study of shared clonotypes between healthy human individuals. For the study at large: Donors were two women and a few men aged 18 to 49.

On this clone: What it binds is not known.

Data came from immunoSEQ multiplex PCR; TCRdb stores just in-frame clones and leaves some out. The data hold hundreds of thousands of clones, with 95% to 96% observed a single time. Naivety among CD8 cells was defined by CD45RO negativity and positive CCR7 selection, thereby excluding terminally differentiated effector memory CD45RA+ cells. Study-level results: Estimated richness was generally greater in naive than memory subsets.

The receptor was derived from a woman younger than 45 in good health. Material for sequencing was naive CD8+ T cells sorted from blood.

DNA of the CDR3: TGTGCCAGCAGTTCACTAGCGGGAATGGGCACAGATACGCAGTATTTT. It translates to CASSSLAGMGTDTQYF. This sequence joins TRBV6-5 and TRBJ2-3; TRBD2 aligns across 10 bases. The CDR3 runs 16 residues. Germline CDR1 and CDR2: MNHEY and SVGAGI. With V trimmed by 4 bases and J by 1 base, 5 bases remained unmatched.